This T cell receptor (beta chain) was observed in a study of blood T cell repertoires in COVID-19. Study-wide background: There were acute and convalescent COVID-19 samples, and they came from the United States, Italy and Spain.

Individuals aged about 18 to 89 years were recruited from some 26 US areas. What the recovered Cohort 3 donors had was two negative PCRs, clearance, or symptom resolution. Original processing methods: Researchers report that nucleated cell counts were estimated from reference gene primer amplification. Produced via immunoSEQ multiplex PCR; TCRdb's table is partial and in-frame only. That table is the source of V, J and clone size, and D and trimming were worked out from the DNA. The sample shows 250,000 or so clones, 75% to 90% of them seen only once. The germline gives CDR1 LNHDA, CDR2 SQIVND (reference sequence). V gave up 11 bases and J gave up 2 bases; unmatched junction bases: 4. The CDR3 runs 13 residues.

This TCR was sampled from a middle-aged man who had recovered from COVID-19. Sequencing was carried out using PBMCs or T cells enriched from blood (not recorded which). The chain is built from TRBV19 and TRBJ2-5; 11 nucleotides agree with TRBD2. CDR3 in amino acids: CASGLAVQETQYF. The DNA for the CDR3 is TGTGCCTCGGGACTAGCGGTTCAAGAGACCCAGTACTTC.